This is a list of T cell receptor beta chains from one sample in a study of T cell responses to AZD1222 COVID-19 vaccine. Only in-frame clones appear in the TCRdb table, and some are missing; sequencing was by immunoSEQ multiplex PCR. Here the sample spans roughly 200,000 clones, 91% being singletons. The sample in question was peripheral blood, obtained 28 days after the second AZD1222 dose. All receptors derive from an adult who received the AZD1222 COVID-19 vaccine. Each CDR3 is given with its conserved first and last residue. Each record gives: D gene, J gene, V gene, clone size, CDR3 protein, CDR3 DNA. D genes are given only for firm matches. The listing skips clone size in some rows; elsewhere it reads once, few, many or a size class.

d_gene: TRBD2; j_gene: TRBJ2-7; v_gene: TRBV10-2; abundance: once; CDR3aa: CASSELGGGYEQYF; CDR3nt: TGCGCCAGCAGTGAGCTGGGCGGGGGCTACGAGCAGTACTTC
d_gene: NA; j_gene: TRBJ2-2; v_gene: TRBV18; abundance: NA; CDR3aa: CASSPTGRELFF; CDR3nt: TGTGCCAGCTCACCGACCGGCAGGGAGCTGTTTTTT
d_gene: NA; j_gene: TRBJ1-2; v_gene: TRBV18; abundance: NA; CDR3aa: CASSGGRVPSNYGYTF; CDR3nt: TGTGCCAGCTCAGGCGGACGGGTTCCCTCTAACTATGGCTACACCTTC
d_gene: NA; j_gene: TRBJ2-1; v_gene: TRBV18; abundance: once; CDR3aa: CASSAGPPTYNEQFF; CDR3nt: TGTGCCAGCTCAGCCGGGCCCCCAACTTACAATGAGCAGTTCTTC
d_gene: NA; j_gene: TRBJ2-2; v_gene: TRBV19; abundance: NA; CDR3aa: CASSMEVGSGELFF; CDR3nt: TGTGCCAGTAGTATGGAGGTGGGGTCCGGGGAGCTGTTTTTT
d_gene: TRBD1; j_gene: TRBJ1-4; v_gene: TRBV5-6; abundance: NA; CDR3aa: CASSLGQGAPTPNEKLFF; CDR3nt: TGTGCCAGCAGCTTGGGACAGGGGGCTCCAACACCTAATGAAAAACTGTTTTTT
d_gene: NA; j_gene: TRBJ1-6; v_gene: TRBV5-1; abundance: once; CDR3aa: CASSRETGVGGNSPLHF; CDR3nt: TGCGCCAGCAGCAGAGAGACGGGGGTTGGAGGCAATTCACCCCTCCACTTT
d_gene: TRBD1; j_gene: TRBJ1-1; v_gene: TRBV7-9; abundance: NA; CDR3aa: CASSSGTVNTEAFF; CDR3nt: TGTGCCAGCAGCTCCGGGACAGTTAACACTGAAGCTTTCTTT
d_gene: NA; j_gene: TRBJ2-1; v_gene: TRBV5-4; abundance: NA; CDR3aa: CASSWGLGGGPANEQFF; CDR3nt: TGTGCCAGCAGCTGGGGCCTGGGGGGGGGCCCCGCGAATGAGCAGTTCTTC
d_gene: NA; j_gene: TRBJ1-1; v_gene: TRBV14; abundance: NA; CDR3aa: CASSQGVYTEAFF; CDR3nt: TGTGCCAGCAGCCAAGGGGTATACACTGAAGCTTTCTTT
d_gene: NA; j_gene: TRBJ2-7; v_gene: TRBV5-8; abundance: NA; CDR3aa: CASGVGGRQYF; CDR3nt: TGTGCCAGCGGCGTGGGGGGACGGCAGTACTTC
d_gene: NA; j_gene: TRBJ1-1; v_gene: TRBV7-3; abundance: NA; CDR3aa: CASSLEGQRNTEAFF; CDR3nt: TGTGCCAGCAGCTTGGAGGGACAACGTAACACTGAAGCTTTCTTT
d_gene: NA; j_gene: TRBJ1-6; v_gene: TRBV5-5; abundance: NA; CDR3aa: CASSSLSSYNSPLHF; CDR3nt: TGTGCCAGCAGCTCCCTTAGCTCCTATAATTCACCCCTCCACTTT
d_gene: TRBD1; j_gene: TRBJ1-1; v_gene: TRBV4-2; abundance: NA; CDR3aa: CASSLSGQAGTEAFF; CDR3nt: TGTGCCAGCAGCCTTTCCGGACAGGCGGGCACTGAAGCTTTCTTT
d_gene: NA; j_gene: TRBJ1-2; v_gene: TRBV2; abundance: NA; CDR3aa: CASRTGAGGYTF; CDR3nt: TGTGCCAGCAGAACGGGGGCCGGCGGCTACACCTTC
d_gene: NA; j_gene: TRBJ2-3; v_gene: TRBV6-5; abundance: once; CDR3aa: CASSRGPRSQYF; CDR3nt: TGTGCCAGCAGCAGAGGGCCCAGATCGCAGTATTTT
d_gene: NA; j_gene: TRBJ2-1; v_gene: TRBV3-1/TRBV3-2; abundance: NA; CDR3aa: CASSQVGTTHSYNEQFF; CDR3nt: TGTGCCAGCAGCCAAGTTGGGACCACCCACTCCTACAATGAGCAGTTCTTC
d_gene: NA; j_gene: TRBJ1-5; v_gene: TRBV5-6; abundance: NA; CDR3aa: CASSLGAGGWNQPQHF; CDR3nt: TGTGCCAGCAGCTTGGGCGCCGGGGGATGGAATCAGCCCCAGCATTTT
d_gene: NA; j_gene: TRBJ1-1; v_gene: TRBV19; abundance: NA; CDR3aa: CASTPAAGRRGTEAFF; CDR3nt: TGTGCCAGTACCCCCGCGGCGGGGCGGCGCGGGACTGAAGCTTTCTTT
d_gene: NA; j_gene: TRBJ2-1; v_gene: TRBV7-3; abundance: NA; CDR3aa: CASSFGEGVEQFF; CDR3nt: TGTGCCAGCAGCTTCGGGGAGGGGGTCGAGCAGTTCTTC
d_gene: NA; j_gene: TRBJ2-7; v_gene: TRBV7-7; abundance: NA; CDR3aa: CASSLALGEDYEQYF; CDR3nt: TGTGCTAGCAGCCTAGCTTTGGGGGAGGACTACGAGCAGTACTTC
d_gene: NA; j_gene: TRBJ1-5; v_gene: TRBV10-1; abundance: once; CDR3aa: CASRRGNQPQHF; CDR3nt: TGCGCCAGCAGGAGAGGGAATCAGCCCCAGCATTTT
d_gene: NA; j_gene: TRBJ1-1; v_gene: TRBV7-9; abundance: NA; CDR3aa: CASSFGPIEEAFF; CDR3nt: TGTGCCAGCAGCTTTGGGCCCATAGAAGAAGCTTTCTTT
d_gene: TRBD1; j_gene: TRBJ2-7; v_gene: TRBV2; abundance: NA; CDR3aa: CASSDFHRDRGPGEQYF; CDR3nt: TGTGCCAGCAGCGATTTCCACCGGGACAGGGGGCCCGGCGAGCAGTACTTC
d_gene: TRBD2; j_gene: TRBJ2-3; v_gene: TRBV11-1; abundance: NA; CDR3aa: CASSILGGDSTDTQYF; CDR3nt: TGTGCCAGCAGCATCCTTGGGGGGGATAGCACAGATACGCAGTATTTT
d_gene: TRBD2; j_gene: TRBJ2-3; v_gene: TRBV10-2; abundance: NA; CDR3aa: CASSYSGANTDTQYF; CDR3nt: TGCGCCAGCAGTTATAGCGGGGCCAACACAGATACGCAGTATTTT
d_gene: NA; j_gene: TRBJ1-5; v_gene: TRBV29-1; abundance: once; CDR3aa: CSVGEGSVGAQHF; CDR3nt: TGCAGCGTTGGGGAGGGGTCGGTCGGGGCCCAGCATTTT
d_gene: TRBD2; j_gene: TRBJ2-3; v_gene: TRBV11-2; abundance: NA; CDR3aa: CASSGSSGSDTQYF; CDR3nt: TGTGCCAGCAGCGGAAGTAGCGGGAGTGATACGCAGTATTTT
d_gene: NA; j_gene: TRBJ2-5; v_gene: TRBV12-3/TRBV12-4; abundance: NA; CDR3aa: CASSLGETQYF; CDR3nt: TGTGCCAGCAGCCTAGGAGAGACCCAGTACTTC
d_gene: NA; j_gene: TRBJ2-1; v_gene: TRBV6-2/TRBV6-3; abundance: once; CDR3aa: CASSYLGGPPEGQFF; CDR3nt: TGTGCCAGCAGTTACTTGGGGGGCCCCCCGGAGGGGCAGTTCTTC
d_gene: NA; j_gene: TRBJ1-2; v_gene: TRBV4-2; abundance: NA; CDR3aa: CASSQDSQAHGYTF; CDR3nt: TGTGCCAGCAGCCAAGATAGCCAGGCTCATGGCTACACCTTC
d_gene: TRBD2; j_gene: TRBJ2-1; v_gene: TRBV30; abundance: NA; CDR3aa: CASGWLSGGAGEQFF; CDR3nt: TGTGCCTCCGGCTGGTTGAGCGGGGGGGCGGGTGAGCAGTTCTTC
d_gene: TRBD1; j_gene: TRBJ2-7; v_gene: TRBV11-1; abundance: once; CDR3aa: CASSKRQGPQTYEQYF; CDR3nt: TGTGCCAGCAGCAAGCGACAGGGGCCTCAGACCTACGAGCAGTACTTC
d_gene: NA; j_gene: TRBJ2-7; v_gene: TRBV14; abundance: NA; CDR3aa: CASSHGIVSYEQYF; CDR3nt: TGTGCCAGCAGCCACGGAATAGTCTCCTACGAGCAGTACTTC
d_gene: NA; j_gene: TRBJ1-1; v_gene: TRBV11-2; abundance: NA; CDR3aa: CASSLDLKAFF; CDR3nt: TGTGCCAGCAGCTTAGATCTTAAGGCTTTCTTT
d_gene: NA; j_gene: TRBJ1-4; v_gene: TRBV25-1; abundance: NA; CDR3aa: CASAPGGRPEKLFF; CDR3nt: TGTGCCAGCGCCCCGGGGGGGAGGCCTGAAAAACTGTTTTTT
d_gene: TRBD2; j_gene: TRBJ2-1; v_gene: TRBV5-1; abundance: NA; CDR3aa: CASSSGGLAGYNEQFF; CDR3nt: TGCGCCAGCAGCTCTGGGGGACTAGCGGGATACAATGAGCAGTTCTTC
d_gene: NA; j_gene: TRBJ1-2; v_gene: TRBV6-5; abundance: NA; CDR3aa: CASTRGRTNYGYTF; CDR3nt: TGTGCCAGCACTCGGGGCAGGACTAACTATGGCTACACCTTC
d_gene: NA; j_gene: TRBJ2-7; v_gene: TRBV29-1; abundance: NA; CDR3aa: CSVERGRGLNEQYF; CDR3nt: TGCAGCGTTGAACGGGGCAGGGGCTTGAACGAGCAGTACTTC
d_gene: NA; j_gene: TRBJ1-1; v_gene: TRBV13; abundance: NA; CDR3aa: CASSLERRTEAFF; CDR3nt: TGTGCCAGCAGCCTTGAAAGAAGGACTGAAGCTTTCTTT
d_gene: NA; j_gene: TRBJ2-3; v_gene: TRBV19; abundance: NA; CDR3aa: CASSIVVPDTQYF; CDR3nt: TGTGCCAGTAGTATTGTGGTTCCAGATACGCAGTATTTT
d_gene: TRBD1; j_gene: TRBJ2-7; v_gene: TRBV4-3; abundance: NA; CDR3aa: CASSQGQGMYEQYF; CDR3nt: TGCGCCAGCAGCCAGGGACAGGGGATGTACGAGCAGTACTTC
d_gene: TRBD2; j_gene: TRBJ2-1; v_gene: TRBV6-2/TRBV6-3; abundance: NA; CDR3aa: CASSPGLAGDYNEQFF; CDR3nt: TGTGCCAGCAGTCCGGGACTAGCGGGGGACTACAATGAGCAGTTCTTC
d_gene: NA; j_gene: TRBJ1-2; v_gene: TRBV6-2/TRBV6-3; abundance: NA; CDR3aa: CASSDAGRPDYTF; CDR3nt: TGTGCCAGCAGTGATGCAGGTCGCCCGGACTACACCTTC
d_gene: TRBD1; j_gene: TRBJ2-3; v_gene: TRBV6-5; abundance: once; CDR3aa: CASSYMGQGRTDTQYF; CDR3nt: TGTGCCAGCAGTTACATGGGACAGGGGAGGACAGATACGCAGTATTTT
d_gene: TRBD2; j_gene: TRBJ2-3; v_gene: TRBV19; abundance: NA; CDR3aa: CASSSPGLAGSTDTQYF; CDR3nt: TGTGCCAGTAGTAGCCCGGGACTAGCGGGGTCCACAGATACGCAGTATTTT
d_gene: TRBD1; j_gene: TRBJ2-7; v_gene: TRBV3-1/TRBV3-2; abundance: NA; CDR3aa: CASSLREGARSYEQYF; CDR3nt: TGTGCCAGCAGCCTCAGAGAGGGGGCCCGGTCCTACGAGCAGTACTTC
d_gene: NA; j_gene: TRBJ1-1; v_gene: TRBV30; abundance: NA; CDR3aa: CAWSSGGVKDTEAFF; CDR3nt: TGTGCCTGGAGTTCGGGCGGGGTAAAGGACACTGAAGCTTTCTTT
d_gene: NA; j_gene: TRBJ1-1; v_gene: TRBV13; abundance: NA; CDR3aa: CASSSRNTEAFF; CDR3nt: TGTGCCAGCAGCTCTAGGAACACTGAAGCTTTCTTT
d_gene: NA; j_gene: TRBJ2-3; v_gene: TRBV30; abundance: NA; CDR3aa: CASHPLGGTDTQYF; CDR3nt: TGTGCCTCCCATCCACTAGGGGGGACAGATACGCAGTATTTT
d_gene: NA; j_gene: TRBJ2-1; v_gene: TRBV29-1; abundance: NA; CDR3aa: CSVGTGTNEQFF; CDR3nt: TGCAGCGTTGGAACAGGAACGAATGAGCAGTTCTTC
d_gene: NA; j_gene: TRBJ1-1; v_gene: TRBV7-2; abundance: NA; CDR3aa: CASSYPPLNTEAFF; CDR3nt: TGTGCCAGCAGCTACCCTCCCCTTAACACTGAAGCTTTCTTT
d_gene: NA; j_gene: TRBJ2-2; v_gene: TRBV6-5; abundance: NA; CDR3aa: CASSSRPTGELFF; CDR3nt: TGTGCCAGCAGTTCCCGTCCCACCGGGGAGCTGTTTTTT
d_gene: TRBD2; j_gene: TRBJ2-5; v_gene: TRBV18; abundance: NA; CDR3aa: CASSQQTSGVGETQYF; CDR3nt: TGTGCCAGCTCACAACAGACTAGCGGGGTCGGGGAGACCCAGTACTTC